These T cell receptor beta chains were read from a single sample in a study of blood T cell repertoires in COVID-19. Repertoires were generated with immunoSEQ multiplex PCR, while TCRdb's copy carries only in-frame clones and drops some. This repertoire shows roughly 86,000 clones, roughly 91% found once; its top ten account for roughly 2%. The sequenced material came from peripheral blood. The source of these receptors is a woman aged 50 to 65 in a cohort sampled during active COVID-19. Each CDR3 is given with its conserved first and last residue. A D gene is named only where the DNA matches it firmly.

d_call: NA; v_call: TRBV6-5; cdr3_aa: CASSSGAWGYTF
d_call: NA; v_call: TRBV3-1/TRBV3-2; cdr3_aa: CASSQAGASEQYF
d_call: TRBD1; v_call: TRBV7-9; cdr3_aa: CASSSGTANTGELFF
d_call: TRBD2; v_call: TRBV9; cdr3_aa: CASSVEGGPRYF
d_call: TRBD1; v_call: TRBV3-1/TRBV3-2; cdr3_aa: CASSRLQGDTEAFF
d_call: NA; v_call: TRBV28; cdr3_aa: CASNRGNEQYF
d_call: TRBD1; v_call: TRBV18; cdr3_aa: CASSAPGQGPTSNQPQHF
d_call: NA; v_call: TRBV6-1; cdr3_aa: CASSEDGEYTEAFF
d_call: TRBD1; v_call: TRBV19; cdr3_aa: CASSMWAGGNEKLFF
d_call: NA; v_call: TRBV10-1; cdr3_aa: CASRYVRETQYF
d_call: NA; v_call: TRBV5-6; cdr3_aa: CASSAGRWGAGELFF
d_call: TRBD2; v_call: TRBV7-2; cdr3_aa: CASSRGGTYTETQYF
d_call: NA; v_call: TRBV11-2; cdr3_aa: CASSLIGPGQGGTEAFF
d_call: TRBD2; v_call: TRBV10-3; cdr3_aa: CAISESSGSNTGELFF
d_call: TRBD1; v_call: TRBV10-3; cdr3_aa: CAISDPRQGNQPQHF
d_call: NA; v_call: TRBV6-5; cdr3_aa: CASSYSAQPYEQYF
d_call: NA; v_call: TRBV28; cdr3_aa: CASSYYKGVWGEKLFF
d_call: TRBD2; v_call: TRBV5-4; cdr3_aa: CASSLGLAGTLGETQYF
d_call: NA; v_call: TRBV12-5; cdr3_aa: CASGLGNTGLNEQFF
d_call: TRBD1; v_call: TRBV27; cdr3_aa: CASSPRDRGNEQYF
d_call: NA; v_call: TRBV20-1; cdr3_aa: CSASPVDTQYF
d_call: TRBD1; v_call: TRBV28; cdr3_aa: CASSFSGQSNQPQHF
d_call: TRBD1; v_call: TRBV6-1; cdr3_aa: CASSGTGGAGTGREKLFF
d_call: TRBD2; v_call: TRBV5-1; cdr3_aa: CASSLSLAGSYNEQFF
d_call: TRBD1; v_call: TRBV6-2/TRBV6-3; cdr3_aa: CASSTLGQGEQYF
d_call: NA; v_call: TRBV7-9; cdr3_aa: CASSLLANQPQHF
d_call: TRBD2; v_call: TRBV28; cdr3_aa: CASRLAGPTDTQYF
d_call: TRBD1; v_call: TRBV19; cdr3_aa: CATVKTTGGRTDTQYF
d_call: TRBD1; v_call: TRBV10-3; cdr3_aa: CAISVGQGTPSGNTIYF
d_call: TRBD1; v_call: TRBV28; cdr3_aa: CASRGTGTGARGYTF
d_call: TRBD2; v_call: TRBV5-1; cdr3_aa: CASSIPNTSGVPSSYNEQFF
d_call: TRBD1; v_call: TRBV5-1; cdr3_aa: CASSLGRDRVTDTQYF
d_call: TRBD1; v_call: TRBV29-1; cdr3_aa: CSVTGVRGYGYTF
d_call: TRBD1; v_call: TRBV7-9; cdr3_aa: CASSSQGAGDTEAFF
d_call: NA; v_call: TRBV7-6; cdr3_aa: CASSSQIWGDSYEQYF
d_call: TRBD2; v_call: TRBV10-1; cdr3_aa: CASSDLGRGENEQFF
d_call: TRBD1; v_call: TRBV27; cdr3_aa: CASSVQGLLTEAFF
d_call: TRBD1; v_call: TRBV28; cdr3_aa: CASRQGETDTQYF
d_call: TRBD2; v_call: TRBV6-5; cdr3_aa: CAGKGTSRYEQYF
d_call: TRBD2; v_call: TRBV6-5; cdr3_aa: CASRLFGGSIYEQYF
d_call: TRBD1; v_call: TRBV19; cdr3_aa: CASSIGRGRGNTEAFF
d_call: TRBD2; v_call: TRBV12-3/TRBV12-4; cdr3_aa: CASSLGGWDEQFF
d_call: NA; v_call: TRBV5-1; cdr3_aa: CASSLIGEGGETQYF